This T cell receptor (beta chain) derives from a study of blood T cell repertoires in COVID-19. Study-wide context: The study drew acute and convalescent COVID-19 samples from the United States, Italy and Spain. In each case, the material was cDNA or gDNA derived from T cells, B-cell-depleted T cells, or PBMCs.

V shed 5 bases and J shed 4 bases, with 17 bases lying between them. Germline loops: CDR1 SGHVS, CDR2 FQNEAQ. This CDR3 contains 15 residues. In the original analysis: Reference gene primers were amplified, and this amplification served to estimate nucleated cell counts. Measured with immunoSEQ multiplex PCR; TCRdb has only the in-frame clones, and not every one. V and J calls and clone size are copied from that table; D and trimming were computed from the DNA. The table includes approximately 46,000 clones, roughly 80% detected once. The chain employs TRBV7-8 and TRBJ1-1; no clear D gene. This sequence was found in a human donor in a cohort sampled during active COVID-19. The sequenced sample consisted of peripheral blood. The CDR3 region has the DNA TGTGCCAGCAGCCCCAGGATAACGACGGCCACTGAAGCTTTCTTT. This sequence encodes CASSPRITTATEAFF.